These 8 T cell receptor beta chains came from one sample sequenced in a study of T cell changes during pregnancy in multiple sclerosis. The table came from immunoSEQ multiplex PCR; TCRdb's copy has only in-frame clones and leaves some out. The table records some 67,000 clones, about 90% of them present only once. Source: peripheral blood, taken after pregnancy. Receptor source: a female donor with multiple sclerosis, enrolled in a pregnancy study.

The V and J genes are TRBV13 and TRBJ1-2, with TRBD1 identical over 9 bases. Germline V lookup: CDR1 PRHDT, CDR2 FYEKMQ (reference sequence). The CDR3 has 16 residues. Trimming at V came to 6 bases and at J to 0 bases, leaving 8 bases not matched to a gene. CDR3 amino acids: CASSLDRGKTNYGYTF. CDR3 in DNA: TGTGCCAGCAGTCTCGACAGGGGGAAAACTAACTATGGCTACACCTTC.

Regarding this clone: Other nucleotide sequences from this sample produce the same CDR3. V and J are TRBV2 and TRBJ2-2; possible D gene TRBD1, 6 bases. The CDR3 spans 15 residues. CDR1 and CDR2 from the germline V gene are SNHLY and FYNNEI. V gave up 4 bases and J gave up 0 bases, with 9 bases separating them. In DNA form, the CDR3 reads TGTGCCAGCAGTGCTGGGACAACGAACACCGGGGAGCTGTTTTTT. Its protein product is CASSAGTTNTGELFF.

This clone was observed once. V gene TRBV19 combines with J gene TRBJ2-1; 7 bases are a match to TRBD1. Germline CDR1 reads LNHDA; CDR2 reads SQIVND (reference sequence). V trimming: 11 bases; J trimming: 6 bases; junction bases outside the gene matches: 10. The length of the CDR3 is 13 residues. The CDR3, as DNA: TGTGCCTCAACCGGGACAGCACTCAATGAGCAGTTCTTC. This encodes CASTGTALNEQFF.

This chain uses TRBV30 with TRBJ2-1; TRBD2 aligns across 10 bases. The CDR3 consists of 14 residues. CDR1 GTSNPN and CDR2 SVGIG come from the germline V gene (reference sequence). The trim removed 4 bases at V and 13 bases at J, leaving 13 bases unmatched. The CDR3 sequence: CAWKQTSGLTLQFF. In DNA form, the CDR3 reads TGTGCCTGGAAGCAGACTAGCGGGCTCACCCTACAGTTCTTC.

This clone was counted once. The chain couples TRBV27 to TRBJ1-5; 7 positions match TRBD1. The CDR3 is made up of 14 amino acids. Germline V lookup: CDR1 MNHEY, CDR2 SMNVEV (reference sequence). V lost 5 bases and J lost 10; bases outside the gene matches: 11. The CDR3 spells CASSEGQGVAPQHF. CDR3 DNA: TGTGCCAGCAGTGAAGGGCAGGGGGTAGCCCCCCAGCATTTT.

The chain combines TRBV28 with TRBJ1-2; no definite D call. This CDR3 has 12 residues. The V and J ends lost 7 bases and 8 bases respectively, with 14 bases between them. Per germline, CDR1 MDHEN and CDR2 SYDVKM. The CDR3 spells CASTLSFGGYTF. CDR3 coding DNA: TGTGCCAGCACCCTTTCCTTCGGGGGCTACACCTTC.

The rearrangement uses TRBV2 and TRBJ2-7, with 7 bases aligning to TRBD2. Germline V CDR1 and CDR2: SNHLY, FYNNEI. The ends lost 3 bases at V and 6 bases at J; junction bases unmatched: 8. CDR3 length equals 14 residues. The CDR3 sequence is CASSDAGVPSEQYF. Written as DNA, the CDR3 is TGTGCCAGCAGTGATGCGGGGGTCCCTTCCGAGCAGTACTTC.

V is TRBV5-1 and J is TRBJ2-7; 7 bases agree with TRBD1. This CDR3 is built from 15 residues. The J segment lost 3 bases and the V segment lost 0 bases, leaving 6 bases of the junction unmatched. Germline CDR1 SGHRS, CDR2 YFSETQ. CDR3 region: CASSLGTGVYYEQYF. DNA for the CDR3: TGCGCCAGCAGCTTGGGAACAGGGGTGTACTACGAGCAGTACTTC.